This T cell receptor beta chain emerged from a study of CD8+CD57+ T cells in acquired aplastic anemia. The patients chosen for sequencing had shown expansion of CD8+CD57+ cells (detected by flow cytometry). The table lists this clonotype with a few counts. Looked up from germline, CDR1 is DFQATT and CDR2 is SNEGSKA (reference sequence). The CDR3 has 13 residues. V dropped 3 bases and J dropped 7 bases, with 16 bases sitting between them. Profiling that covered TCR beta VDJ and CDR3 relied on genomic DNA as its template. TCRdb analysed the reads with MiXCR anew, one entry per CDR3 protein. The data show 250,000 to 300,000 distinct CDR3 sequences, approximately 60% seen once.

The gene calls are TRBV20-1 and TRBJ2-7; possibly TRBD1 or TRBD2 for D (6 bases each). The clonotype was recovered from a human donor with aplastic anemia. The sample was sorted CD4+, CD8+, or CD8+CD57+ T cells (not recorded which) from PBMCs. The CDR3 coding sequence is TGCAGTGCTAGCGCTACGGGGGCCTGGGAGCAGTACTTC. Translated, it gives CSASATGAWEQYF.